A single count supports the clone carrying this T cell receptor beta chain. Its target is not known. Each donor had at least one pre-ART and at least two post-ART PBMC samples. The CDR3 consists of 13 residues. Germline loops: CDR1 SGHTA, CDR2 FQGNSA. V was cut by 6 bases and J by 3 bases, with 10 bases left in between. The authors ran the immunoSEQ assay, v3.0, at survey level. The protocol was immunoSEQ multiplex PCR, while the TCRdb copy is restricted to in-frame clones and leaves out a portion. The data show about 29,000 clones, approximately 85% seen once. This entry comes from a study of long-term antiretroviral therapy in people with HIV. Study findings and constraints: ART was followed by higher diversity that remained below transplant donor controls.

Material: unsorted PBMCs, obtained 2.9 years after starting antiretroviral therapy. J is TRBJ2-3 and V is TRBV7-2; D not resolved. This sequence originates from a man aged 45-65 years with HIV. CDR3 DNA sequence: TGTGCCAGCAGACTTACTCAGACAGATACGCAGTATTTT. Translating it yields CASRLTQTDTQYF.